These 14 T cell receptor beta chains were all obtained from the same sample, sequenced in a study of regulatory T cells in long-lasting Graves disease. Time point denoted: persistent/refractory GD, antithyroid drugs over 5 years with positive TRAb. There was RNA extracted from PBMCs, and the TCR library was made from it. To make TCR beta libraries, researchers used iRepertoire HTBI primers and Arm-PCR of CDR3 regions. Each CDR3 protein is one row after TCRdb ran MiXCR on the multiplex PCR reads. In the table there are a few hundred thousand distinct CDR3 sequences, roughly 21% of which are singletons. The input for sequencing was peripheral blood mononuclear cells (PBMCs), taken when the disease was refractory, from a patient treated with antithyroid drugs. These receptors were obtained from a female donor with Graves disease.

This clonotype was found a few times. The chain carries TRBV10-3 and TRBJ2-4; TRBD1 matches at 10 bases. Germline assignment: CDR1 ENHRY and CDR2 SYGVKD. The CDR3 covers 14 residues. The V gene end was trimmed by 8 bases and the J gene end by 6 bases; junction bases not matched to a gene: 7. CDR3 sequence (DNA): TGTGCCATCCAGCCGGGACAGGGGTCAAACATTCAGTACTTC. It codes for CAIQPGQGSNIQYF.

The chain uses TRBV28 and TRBJ1-5; D perhaps matches TRBD1 (6 bases). Germline CDR1 is MDHEN and CDR2 is SYDVKM. Trimming pared 3 bases from V and 6 bases from J, leaving 15 bases between. The CDR3 totals 15 residues. The CDR3 nucleotides read TGTGCCAGCAGTTTTCCGGGGGCGCTCTTTCAGCCCCAGCATTTT. Its translation is CASSFPGALFQPQHF.

The genes are TRBV20-1 and TRBJ2-1; D possibly corresponds to TRBD2 (5 bases). Trimming removed 3 bases at V and 7 bases at J, with 16 bases between. From germline, CDR1 is DFQATT and CDR2 SNEGSKA (reference sequence). This CDR3 region has 14 residues. The DNA for the CDR3 is TGCAGTGCTAGGGACTTCCGCCGAGGGAATGAGCAGTTCTTC. This gives the protein CSARDFRRGNEQFF.

This clonotype was counted at least ten times. The chain uses TRBV27 and TRBJ1-2; weak D call: TRBD1 (5 bases). V dropped 4 bases and J dropped 8 bases, with 8 bases sitting between them. Germline CDR1 is MNHEY and CDR2 is SMNVEV (reference sequence). This CDR3 has 11 residues. In DNA form, the CDR3 reads TGTGCCAGCAGTTATGGGGGAGGCTACACCTTC. It is translated as CASSYGGGYTF.

This clonotype was counted ten times or more. The chain joins TRBV18 to TRBJ1-1; D not resolved. The V end lost 3 bases, the J end lost 0 bases, and 5 bases lay between the germline ends. The CDR3 runs 13 residues. CDR1 is KGHSH, CDR2 LQKENI, per germline. DNA of the CDR3: TGTGCCAGCTCACCGGAGCTGAACACTGAAGCTTTCTTT. It is translated as CASSPELNTEAFF.

This clonotype was detected many times. The V gene is TRBV28, the J gene TRBJ2-7; 7 nucleotides align to TRBD2. Trimming removed 5 bases from V and 6 bases from J; junction bases left unmatched: 13. The CDR3 sequence is 15 residues long. Looked up from germline, CDR1 is MDHEN and CDR2 is SYDVKM. CDR3 amino acids: CASSAPGGTPGEQYF. In DNA, the CDR3 is TGTGCCAGCAGTGCGCCGGGAGGAACTCCTGGCGAGCAGTACTTC.

The chain couples TRBV13 to TRBJ2-7; TRBD1 aligns across 8 bases. The germline V gene has CDR1 PRHDT and CDR2 FYEKMQ (reference sequence). CDR3 size: 17 residues. The V gene end was trimmed by 2 bases and the J gene end by 1 base; junction bases not matched to a gene: 10. Here the CDR3 DNA reads TGTGCCAGCAGCTTAATTAGGGCCAGGGGGCCTTCCTACGAGCAGTACTTC. Its protein is CASSLIRARGPSYEQYF.

This clonotype was seen only a few times. The chain is built from TRBV4-3 and TRBJ1-1; D gene ambiguous. The CDR3 is 13 residues long. Germline V lookup: CDR1 LGHNA, CDR2 YSLEER. V lost 2 bases to trimming and J lost 0 bases, with 4 bases between them. The CDR3 loop is CASSQMVNTEAFF. As DNA, the CDR3 is TGCGCCAGCAGCCAAATGGTGAACACTGAAGCTTTCTTT.

This clonotype showed up many times. The chain has TRBV5-1 and TRBJ2-2; no clear D gene. The CDR3 spans 14 residues. Trimming took 0 bases from V and 1 from J, leaving 4 bases between them. Germline loops: CDR1 SGHRS, CDR2 YFSETQ. CDR3 nucleotide sequence: TGCGCCAGCAGCTTGGAACTGAACACCGGGGAGCTGTTTTTT. Its translation: CASSLELNTGELFF.

The table lists this clonotype with a few counts. The chain has TRBV10-3 and TRBJ2-7, with 11 bases lining up with TRBD2. The J segment lost 5 bases and the V segment lost 2 bases, leaving 5 bases of the junction unmatched. CDR3 size: 15 residues. Germline V gives CDR1 ENHRY, CDR2 SYGVKD. The DNA for the CDR3 is TGTGCCATCAGTGAGATGACTAGCGGGAACAACGAGCAGTACTTC. It encodes CAISEMTSGNNEQYF.

This clonotype was counted ten times or more. This chain uses TRBV28 with TRBJ2-5, with 8 bases matching TRBD1. Germline lookup yields CDR1 MDHEN and CDR2 SYDVKM. The trim removed 3 bases at V and 1 base at J, leaving 4 bases unmatched. This CDR3 has 15 residues. The CDR3 sequence: CASSLRDRIQETQYF. In DNA, the CDR3 is TGTGCCAGCAGTTTGAGGGACAGGATCCAAGAGACCCAGTACTTC.

This clonotype was observed a few times. The rearrangement uses TRBV28 and TRBJ2-7; the D gene is possibly TRBD1 (5 bases). Trimming took off 6 bases at V and 2 bases at J, with 14 bases between the two ends. Germline V gives CDR1 MDHEN, CDR2 SYDVKM. The CDR3 extends over 14 amino acids. The CDR3 bases are TGTGCCAGCAGCCGAAGACAGAGTACCTACGAGCAGTACTTC. This sequence encodes CASSRRQSTYEQYF.

The chain employs TRBV19 and TRBJ1-2; TRBD1 matches 7 bases. The V segment lost 5 bases and the J segment 3 bases; nucleotides outside the gene matches: 6. Looked up from germline, CDR1 is LNHDA and CDR2 is SQIVND (reference sequence). The CDR3 runs 14 residues. The CDR3 DNA follows: TGTGCCAGTAGTGCCGGACAGGACGACTATGGCTACACCTTC. Translated: CASSAGQDDYGYTF.

CDR3 sequence: CASSEYRAGQETQYF. The CDR3 nucleotides are TGTGCCAGCAGTGAATATCGGGCGGGGCAAGAGACCCAGTACTTC. The rearrangement uses TRBV25-1 and TRBJ2-5; D is possibly TRBD2 (6 bases). Germline CDR1 reads MGHDK; CDR2 reads SYGVNS. The CDR3 spans 15 residues. V lost 0 bases to trimming and J lost 2 bases, with 10 bases between them.